This T cell receptor beta chain came from a study of T cells in Graves' hyperthyroidism and ophthalmopathy. Regarding this clonotype: Antigen specificity is unknown.

Lactation, pregnancy, other autoimmune disease or uncontrolled infection led to exclusion of patients. The TCR beta CDR3 regions underwent amplification using RNA transcripts as the source. A first-round RT-PCR of the TCR CDR3 used the HTBI primer set. From the multiplex PCR reads, TCRdb called clonotypes with MiXCR, one entry per CDR3 protein. The table records some 620,000 distinct CDR3 sequences, roughly 17% of them present only once. Per the germline V gene, CDR1 is LGHNA and CDR2 is YNFKEQ. The CDR3 runs to 15 residues. J gave up 10 bases and V 6 bases, and 14 bases lay outside the gene matches. Regarding the study as a whole: Median prediction lead before ophthalmopathy onset was around 7 months with the model. Classification by a 13 V-J model distinguished ophthalmopathy from stable hyperthyroidism.

This sequence originates from a woman under 40 with Graves' hyperthyroidism. Material for sequencing was blood. This rearrangement joins TRBV4-2 to TRBJ2-1, with TRBD1 matching 8 bases. In DNA, the CDR3 is TGTGCCAGCAGGGAAACAGGGGGGCATCCCGGAGAGCAGTTCTTC. Amino acids: CASRETGGHPGEQFF.